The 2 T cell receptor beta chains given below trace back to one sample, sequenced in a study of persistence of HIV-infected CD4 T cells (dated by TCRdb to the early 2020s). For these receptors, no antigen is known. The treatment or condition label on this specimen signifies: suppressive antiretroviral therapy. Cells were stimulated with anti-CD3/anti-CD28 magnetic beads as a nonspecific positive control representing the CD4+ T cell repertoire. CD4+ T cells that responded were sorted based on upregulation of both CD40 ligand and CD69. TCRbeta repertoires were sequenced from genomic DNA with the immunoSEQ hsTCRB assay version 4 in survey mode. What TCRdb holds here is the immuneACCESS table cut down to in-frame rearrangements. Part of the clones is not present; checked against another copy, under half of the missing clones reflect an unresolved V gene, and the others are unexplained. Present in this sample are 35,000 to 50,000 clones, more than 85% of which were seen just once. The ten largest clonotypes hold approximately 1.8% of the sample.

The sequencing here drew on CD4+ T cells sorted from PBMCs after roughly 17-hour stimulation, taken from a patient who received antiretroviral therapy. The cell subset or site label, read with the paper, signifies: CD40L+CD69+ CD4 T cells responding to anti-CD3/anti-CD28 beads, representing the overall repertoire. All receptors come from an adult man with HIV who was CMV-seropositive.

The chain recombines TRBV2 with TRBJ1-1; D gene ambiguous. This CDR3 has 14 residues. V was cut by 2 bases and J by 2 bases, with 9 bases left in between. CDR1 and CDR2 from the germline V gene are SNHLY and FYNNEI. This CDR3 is CASSERRANTEAFF. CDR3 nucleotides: TGTGCCAGCAGTGAACGCCGGGCTAACACTGAAGCTTTCTTT.

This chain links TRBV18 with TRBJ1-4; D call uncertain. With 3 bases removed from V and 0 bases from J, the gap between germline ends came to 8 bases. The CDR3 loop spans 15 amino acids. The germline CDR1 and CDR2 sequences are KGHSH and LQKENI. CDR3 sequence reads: CASSPARSTNEKLFF. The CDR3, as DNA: TGTGCCAGCTCACCGGCCCGATCAACTAATGAAAAACTGTTTTTT. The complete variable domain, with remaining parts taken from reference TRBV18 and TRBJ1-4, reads NAGVMQNPRHLVRRRGQEARLRCSPMKGHSHVYWYRQLPEEGLKFMVYLQKENIIDESGMPKERFSAEFPKEGPSILRIQQVVRGDSAAYFCASSPARSTNEKLFFGSGTQLSVL.